This TCR beta chain is drawn from a study of post-analysis software for immune sequencing data. Overall study: The disease courses covered relapsing-remitting, secondary progressive and progressive-relapsing multiple sclerosis.

Regarding this clonotype: Its matching antigen is unknown.

Sequencing libraries made from TCR beta cDNA carried unique molecular identifiers. TCRdb ran MiXCR on the PCR reads and lists one entry per CDR3 protein. This sample yields about 760,000 distinct CDR3 sequences, of which about 27% are seen a single time; 0.55% to 0.65% belongs to the top ten. General observations from the study: Patients showed TRBV5-6, TRBV5-1 and TRBV20-1 among four to six TRBV segments more frequent than in controls. The normalized Chao1 diversity of multiple sclerosis patients was significantly lower than that of controls.

Germline loops: CDR1 MNHEY, CDR2 SMNVEV (reference sequence). Trimming removed 8 bases at V and 0 bases at J, with 10 bases between. This CDR3 has 13 residues. This chain connects TRBV27 to TRBJ1-1, with D possibly TRBD1 on 6 matching bases. Sequenced material: blood. The sequence came from a girl between 5 and 17 years old with multiple sclerosis. The CDR3, as DNA: TGTGCCAGCCACAGGGCTATGAACACTGAAGCTTTCTTT. This gives the protein CASHRAMNTEAFF.